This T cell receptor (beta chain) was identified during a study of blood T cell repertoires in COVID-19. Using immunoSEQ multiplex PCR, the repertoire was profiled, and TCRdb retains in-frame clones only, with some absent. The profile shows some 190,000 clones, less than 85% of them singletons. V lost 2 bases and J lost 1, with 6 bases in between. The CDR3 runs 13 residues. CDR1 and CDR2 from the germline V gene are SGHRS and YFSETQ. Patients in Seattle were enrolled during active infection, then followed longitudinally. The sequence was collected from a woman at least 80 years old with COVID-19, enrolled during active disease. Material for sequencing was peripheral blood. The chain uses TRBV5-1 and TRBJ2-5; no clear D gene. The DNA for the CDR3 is TGCGCCAGCAGCTTTAGCCCCCAAGAGACCCAGTACTTC. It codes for CASSFSPQETQYF.